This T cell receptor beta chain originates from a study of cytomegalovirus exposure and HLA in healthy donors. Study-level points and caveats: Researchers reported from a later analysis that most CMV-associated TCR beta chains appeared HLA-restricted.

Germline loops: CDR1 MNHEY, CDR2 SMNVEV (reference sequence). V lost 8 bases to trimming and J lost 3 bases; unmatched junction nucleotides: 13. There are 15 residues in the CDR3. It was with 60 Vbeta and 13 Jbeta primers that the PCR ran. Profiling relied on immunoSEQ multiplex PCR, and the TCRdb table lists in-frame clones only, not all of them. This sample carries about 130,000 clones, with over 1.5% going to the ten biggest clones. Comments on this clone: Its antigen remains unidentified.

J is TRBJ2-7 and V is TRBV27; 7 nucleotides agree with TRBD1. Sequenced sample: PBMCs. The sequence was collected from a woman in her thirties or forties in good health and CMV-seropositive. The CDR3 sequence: CASGVPGQVYYEQYF. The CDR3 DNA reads TGTGCCAGCGGAGTTCCTGGACAGGTTTACTACGAGCAGTACTTC.